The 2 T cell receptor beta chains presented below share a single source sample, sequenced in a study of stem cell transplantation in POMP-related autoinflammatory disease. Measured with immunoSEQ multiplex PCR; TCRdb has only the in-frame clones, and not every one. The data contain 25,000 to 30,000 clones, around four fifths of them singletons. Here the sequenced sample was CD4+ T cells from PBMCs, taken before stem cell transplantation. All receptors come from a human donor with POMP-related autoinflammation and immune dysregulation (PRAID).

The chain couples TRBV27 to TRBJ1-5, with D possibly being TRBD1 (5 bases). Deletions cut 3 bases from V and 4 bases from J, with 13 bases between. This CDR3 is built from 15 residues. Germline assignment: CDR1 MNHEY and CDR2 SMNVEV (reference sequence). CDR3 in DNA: TGTGCCAGCAGTTTTTCCACCGGGGGTAATCAGCCCCAGCATTTT. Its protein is CASSFSTGGNQPQHF.

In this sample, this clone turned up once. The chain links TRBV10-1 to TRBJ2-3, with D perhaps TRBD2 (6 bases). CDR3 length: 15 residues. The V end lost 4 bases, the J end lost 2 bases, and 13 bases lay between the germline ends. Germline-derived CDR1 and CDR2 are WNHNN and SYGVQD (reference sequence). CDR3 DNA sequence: TGCGCCAGCAGTGCCGGGAGCGGACTCACAGATACGCAGTATTTT. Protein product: CASSAGSGLTDTQYF.